The sequence of this T cell receptor beta chain was determined in a study of T cell repertoires in cytomegalovirus infection. Study-level information: Public signatures in TCR beta pointed to CMV infection and matching HLA type. Study-wide points: Adding up the frequency of public TCR beta families identified people who carried CMV plus the relevant HLA. In two of eight donors, the top clonotype was HLA-C-restricted CMV-specific.

This clonotype was seen more than once but under ten times. Its specificity is not known. The CDR3 extends over 15 amino acids. V gave up 6 bases and J gave up 5 bases, with 17 bases separating them. Germline CDR1 SGHTA, CDR2 FQGNSA. TCRdb fed the reads into MiXCR, producing one record per CDR3 protein. The data hold 600,000 to 700,000 distinct CDR3 sequences, with about 30% observed a single time. This sequence was found in a human donor in good health (CMV status not recorded). Some clones in this sample may be carry-over from other donors' samples. V is TRBV7-2 and J is TRBJ2-1; D possibly corresponds to TRBD2 (5 bases). Sequencing was performed on cultured PBMCs, taken from culture after CMV antigen stimulation. The CDR3 region has the DNA TGTGCCAGCAGTCGCCGGGCGCTCGGGGACAATGAGCAGTTCTTC. Translating gives CASSRRALGDNEQFF.